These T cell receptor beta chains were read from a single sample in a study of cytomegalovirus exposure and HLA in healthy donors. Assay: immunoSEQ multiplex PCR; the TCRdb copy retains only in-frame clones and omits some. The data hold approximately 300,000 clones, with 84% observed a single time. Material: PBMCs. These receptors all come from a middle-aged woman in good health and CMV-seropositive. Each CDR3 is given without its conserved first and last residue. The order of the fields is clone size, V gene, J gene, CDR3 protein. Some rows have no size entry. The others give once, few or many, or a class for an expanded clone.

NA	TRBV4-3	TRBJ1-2	ASSQDEGQLYGYT
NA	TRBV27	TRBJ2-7	ASSLDRVGYEQY
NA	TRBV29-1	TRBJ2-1	SVRGGPRNEQF
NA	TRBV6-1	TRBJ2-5	ASSEFGGGGRETQY
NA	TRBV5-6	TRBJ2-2	ASSHRAGGPTGELF
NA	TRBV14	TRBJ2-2	ASSHTGLNTGELF
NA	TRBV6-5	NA	ASRQRPGLVYEQY
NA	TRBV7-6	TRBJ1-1	ASSLAEGRGTEAF
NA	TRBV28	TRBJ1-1	ASSVRRAEAF
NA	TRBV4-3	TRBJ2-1	ASSQDLSGIDNEQF
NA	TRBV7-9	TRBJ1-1	SSSLGPGTEAF
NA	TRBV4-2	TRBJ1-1	ASSQDQGARHTEAF
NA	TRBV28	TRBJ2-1	ASSLFGEQF
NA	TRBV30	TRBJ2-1	AWSYGYNEQF
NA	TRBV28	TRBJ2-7	ASSRGGGSYEQY
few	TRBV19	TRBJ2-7	ASTGDRTYEQY
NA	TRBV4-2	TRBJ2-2	ASSGGGVAGAAGELF
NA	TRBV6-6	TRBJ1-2	ASSPPTGEGYGYT
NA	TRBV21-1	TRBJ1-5	ASSPGTGNQPQH
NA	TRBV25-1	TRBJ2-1	ASSEIGLAGANEQF
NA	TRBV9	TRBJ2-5	ASSGEVGGSKETQY
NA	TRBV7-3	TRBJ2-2	ASSLPGLAGGNTGELF
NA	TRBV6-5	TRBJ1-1	ASSYLGRTEAF
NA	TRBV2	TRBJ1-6	ASSAQAYNSPLH
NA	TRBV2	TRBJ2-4	ASSALRGPASIQY
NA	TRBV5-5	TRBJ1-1	ASSFRTGVGTEAF
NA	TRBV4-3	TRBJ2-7	ASSQALAGIYEQY
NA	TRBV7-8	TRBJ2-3	ASSKKREVQDTQY
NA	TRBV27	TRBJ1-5	ASSLQGAGQPQH
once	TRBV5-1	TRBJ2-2	ASSYRTGGVTGELF
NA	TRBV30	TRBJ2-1	ASPKGLGSNEQF
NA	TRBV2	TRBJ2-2	ASSTGYSGELF
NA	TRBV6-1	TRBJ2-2	ASRDTTGELF
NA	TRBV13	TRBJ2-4	ASSRTSGAPNIQY
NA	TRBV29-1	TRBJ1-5	SVGGGTNQPQH
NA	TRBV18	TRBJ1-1	ASSPDRGVVEAF
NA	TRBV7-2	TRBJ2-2	ASSLGGANTGELF
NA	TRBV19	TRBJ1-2	ASSILAAERDYGYT
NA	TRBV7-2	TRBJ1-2	ASSLENRVGLYYGYT
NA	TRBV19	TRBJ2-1	ASSPGLAEQF
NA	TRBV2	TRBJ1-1	ASRYPGTGTEAF
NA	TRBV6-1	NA	ASSARGGNPFYEQY
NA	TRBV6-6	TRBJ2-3	ASSSGQAVADTQY
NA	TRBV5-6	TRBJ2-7	ASSPTGIQYEQY
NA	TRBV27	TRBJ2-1	ASSYIPGGSYNEQF
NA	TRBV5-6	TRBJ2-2	ASGPFWREGPNTGELF
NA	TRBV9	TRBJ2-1	ASSVAGDLQGEQF
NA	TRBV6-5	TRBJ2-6	ASSYSSVSGANVLT